This T cell receptor (beta chain) was profiled in a study of blood T cell repertoires in COVID-19. Study information: Material from acute and convalescent COVID-19 was sourced from the United States, Italy and Spain. T cells, B-cell-depleted T cells, or PBMCs provided the cDNA or gDNA that served as material.

The authors' processing: Using reference gene primer amplification, nucleated cell counts were estimated. Here immunoSEQ multiplex PCR was the method, and the copy in TCRdb shows in-frame clones only, minus some. Clonal size and the V and J genes are those of that table, whereas D and trimming came from the DNA. This sample yields some 220,000 clones, of which roughly 85% are seen a single time; about 2.5% belongs to the top ten. V gave up 6 bases and J gave up 5 bases, with 13 bases separating them. CDR1 is MNHEY and CDR2 is SVGEGT in the germline V gene. The CDR3 totals 13 residues. Patients at the Seattle site were enrolled during active infection and followed longitudinally.

The sample consisted of peripheral blood. This chain joins TRBV6-2 or TRBV6-3 and TRBJ1-2, with D perhaps TRBD1 (6 bases). This sequence originates from a woman in her seventies with COVID-19, enrolled during active disease. CDR3: CASSSGTLYGYTF. The CDR3 coding sequence is TGTGCCAGCAGCTCCGGGACACTTTATGGCTACACCTTC.